This T cell receptor beta chain was sequenced for a study of T cell repertoires in cytomegalovirus infection. Study outcomes and limitations: Public TCR beta family frequency separated CMV-and-HLA carriers, including in an independent cohort.

This clonotype was seen a handful of times. Antigen: not known. MiXCR, applied by TCRdb to the reads, yields one record per CDR3 protein. The sample lists about 200,000 distinct CDR3 sequences, about a tenth seen once, with roughly 5.1% in the top ten. The germline V gene encodes CDR1 SQVTM and CDR2 ANQGSEA. After removal of 2 bases from V and 2 bases from J, the junction contained 1 base not matched to a gene. The CDR3 totals 15 residues. This TCR came from a human donor in good health (CMV status not recorded). Some clones in this sample may be carry-over from other donors' samples. The source material was PBMCs. The V gene is TRBV29-1, the J gene TRBJ1-3; 12 bases fit TRBD1. CDR3 protein: CSVERDRGPGNTIYF. In DNA, the CDR3 is TGCAGCGTTGAAAGGGACAGGGGGCCTGGAAACACCATATATTTT.